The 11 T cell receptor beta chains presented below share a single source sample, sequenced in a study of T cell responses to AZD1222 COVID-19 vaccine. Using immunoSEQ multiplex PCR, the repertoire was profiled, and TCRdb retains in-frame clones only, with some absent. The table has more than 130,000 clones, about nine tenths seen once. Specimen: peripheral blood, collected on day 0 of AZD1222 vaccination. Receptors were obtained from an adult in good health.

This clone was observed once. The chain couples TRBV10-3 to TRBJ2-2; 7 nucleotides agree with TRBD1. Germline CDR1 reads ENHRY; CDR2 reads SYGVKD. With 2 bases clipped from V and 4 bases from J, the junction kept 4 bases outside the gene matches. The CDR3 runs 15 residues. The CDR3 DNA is TGTGCCATCAGTGAGCCGTACAGGGGCACCGGGGAGCTGTTTTTT. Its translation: CAISEPYRGTGELFF.

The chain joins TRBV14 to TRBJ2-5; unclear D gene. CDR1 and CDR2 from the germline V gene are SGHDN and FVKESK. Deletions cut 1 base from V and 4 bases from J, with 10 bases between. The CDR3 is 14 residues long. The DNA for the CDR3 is TGTGCCAGCAGCCAAGGAGGTTACCGAGAGACCCAGTACTTC. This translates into CASSQGGYRETQYF.

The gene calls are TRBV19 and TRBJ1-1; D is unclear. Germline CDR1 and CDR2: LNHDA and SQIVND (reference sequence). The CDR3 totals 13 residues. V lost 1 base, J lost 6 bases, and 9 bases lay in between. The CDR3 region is CASSIGGSAEAFF. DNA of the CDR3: TGTGCCAGTAGTATAGGAGGGAGCGCTGAAGCTTTCTTT.

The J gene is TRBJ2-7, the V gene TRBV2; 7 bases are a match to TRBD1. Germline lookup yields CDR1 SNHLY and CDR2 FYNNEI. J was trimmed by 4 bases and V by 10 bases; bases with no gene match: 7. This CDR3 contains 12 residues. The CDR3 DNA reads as TGTGCCAACACCGGGACAGCTTACGAGCAGTACTTC. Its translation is CANTGTAYEQYF.

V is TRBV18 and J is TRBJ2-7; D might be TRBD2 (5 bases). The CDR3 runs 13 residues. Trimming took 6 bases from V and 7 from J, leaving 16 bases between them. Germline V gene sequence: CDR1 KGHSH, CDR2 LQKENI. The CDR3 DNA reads TGTGCCAGCTCCTTATCCGTCCGGGGAGAGCAGTACTTC. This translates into CASSLSVRGEQYF.

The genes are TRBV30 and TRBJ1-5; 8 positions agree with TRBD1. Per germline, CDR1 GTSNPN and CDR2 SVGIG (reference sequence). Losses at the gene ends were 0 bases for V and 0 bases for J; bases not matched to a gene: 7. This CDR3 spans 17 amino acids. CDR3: CAWSVFPGQGSNQPQHF. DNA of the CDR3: TGTGCCTGGAGTGTATTCCCCGGACAGGGTAGCAATCAGCCCCAGCATTTT.

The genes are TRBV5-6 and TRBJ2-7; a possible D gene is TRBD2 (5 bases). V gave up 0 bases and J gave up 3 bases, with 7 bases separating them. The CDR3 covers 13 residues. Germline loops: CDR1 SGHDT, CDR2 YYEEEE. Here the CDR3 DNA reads TGTGCCAGCAGCTTGGGGAGGAGCTACGAGCAGTACTTC. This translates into CASSLGRSYEQYF.

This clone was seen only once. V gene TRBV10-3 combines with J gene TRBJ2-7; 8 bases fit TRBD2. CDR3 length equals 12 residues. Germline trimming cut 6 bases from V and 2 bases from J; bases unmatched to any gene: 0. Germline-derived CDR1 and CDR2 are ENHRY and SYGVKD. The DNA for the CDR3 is TGTGCCATCAGGGGACTAGCCTACGAGCAGTACTTC. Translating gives CAIRGLAYEQYF.

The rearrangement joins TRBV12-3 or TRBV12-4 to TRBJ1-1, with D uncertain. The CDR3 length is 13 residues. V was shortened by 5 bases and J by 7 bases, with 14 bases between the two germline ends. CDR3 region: CASSPPVRSEAFF. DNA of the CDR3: TGTGCCAGCAGTCCCCCCGTCAGGAGTGAAGCTTTCTTT.

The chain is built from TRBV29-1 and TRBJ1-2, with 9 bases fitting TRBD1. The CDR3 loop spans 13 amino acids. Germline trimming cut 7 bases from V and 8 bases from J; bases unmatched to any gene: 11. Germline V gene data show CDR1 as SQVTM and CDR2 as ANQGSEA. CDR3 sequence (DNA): TGCAGCGGGTCGGACAGGGGAATGGGAGGCTACACCTTC. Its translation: CSGSDRGMGGYTF. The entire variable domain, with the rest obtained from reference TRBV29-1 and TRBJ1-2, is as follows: SAVISQKPSRDICQRGTSLTIQCQVDSQVTMMFWYRQQPGQSLTLIATANQGSEATYESGFVIDKFPISRPNLTFSTLTVSNMSPEDSSIYLCSGSDRGMGGYTFGSGTRLTVV.

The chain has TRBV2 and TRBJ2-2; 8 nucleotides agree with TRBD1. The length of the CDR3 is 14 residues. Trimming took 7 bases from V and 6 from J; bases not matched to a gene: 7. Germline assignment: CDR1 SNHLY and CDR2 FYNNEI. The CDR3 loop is CASNLAQGAGELFF. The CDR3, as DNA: TGTGCCAGCAATCTAGCACAGGGGGCCGGGGAGCTGTTTTTT.